The clone carrying this T cell receptor (beta chain) was seen many times. Its matching antigen is unknown. The treatment is: around 19 received Ad26.COV2.S at low or high dose, single or two shots; about 5 received placebo; per-sample allocation not given. Sampling happened 63 days after the first vaccine or placebo injection. It was an adult aged 18-55 years in Boston who was the donor. Wuhan-strain spike was delivered by a replication-incompetent Ad26 vector. This sample is drawn from a study of Ad26.COV2.S vaccination and SARS-CoV-2 variants. For the study at large: In the study, Ad26.COV2.S was injected intramuscularly once, or twice 56 days apart.

Germline CDR1 SGDLS, CDR2 YYNGEE. V was shortened by 2 bases and J by 13 bases, with 19 bases between the two germline ends. The CDR3 contains 15 residues. Method: immunoSEQ multiplex PCR; TCRdb's copy keeps in-frame clones and lacks some. The repertoire consists of 350,000 to 400,000 clones, with about 88% occurring once and the leading ten covering roughly 3.5%. Whole-study results and caveats: It was found that vaccine and placebo recipients had similar non-spike TCR breadth.

This chain joins TRBV9 and TRBJ1-6; perhaps TRBD1 as D (5 bases). The sequencing used peripheral blood, collected in a trial of Ad26.COV2.S vaccine versus placebo. This clonotype originated in a person aged 18-65 years who received the Ad26.COV2.S COVID-19 vaccine or a placebo. This CDR3 is CASSVSGSFLGPLHF. The CDR3 DNA reads as TGTGCCAGCAGCGTCTCAGGGTCCTTCCTAGGCCCCCTCCACTTT.